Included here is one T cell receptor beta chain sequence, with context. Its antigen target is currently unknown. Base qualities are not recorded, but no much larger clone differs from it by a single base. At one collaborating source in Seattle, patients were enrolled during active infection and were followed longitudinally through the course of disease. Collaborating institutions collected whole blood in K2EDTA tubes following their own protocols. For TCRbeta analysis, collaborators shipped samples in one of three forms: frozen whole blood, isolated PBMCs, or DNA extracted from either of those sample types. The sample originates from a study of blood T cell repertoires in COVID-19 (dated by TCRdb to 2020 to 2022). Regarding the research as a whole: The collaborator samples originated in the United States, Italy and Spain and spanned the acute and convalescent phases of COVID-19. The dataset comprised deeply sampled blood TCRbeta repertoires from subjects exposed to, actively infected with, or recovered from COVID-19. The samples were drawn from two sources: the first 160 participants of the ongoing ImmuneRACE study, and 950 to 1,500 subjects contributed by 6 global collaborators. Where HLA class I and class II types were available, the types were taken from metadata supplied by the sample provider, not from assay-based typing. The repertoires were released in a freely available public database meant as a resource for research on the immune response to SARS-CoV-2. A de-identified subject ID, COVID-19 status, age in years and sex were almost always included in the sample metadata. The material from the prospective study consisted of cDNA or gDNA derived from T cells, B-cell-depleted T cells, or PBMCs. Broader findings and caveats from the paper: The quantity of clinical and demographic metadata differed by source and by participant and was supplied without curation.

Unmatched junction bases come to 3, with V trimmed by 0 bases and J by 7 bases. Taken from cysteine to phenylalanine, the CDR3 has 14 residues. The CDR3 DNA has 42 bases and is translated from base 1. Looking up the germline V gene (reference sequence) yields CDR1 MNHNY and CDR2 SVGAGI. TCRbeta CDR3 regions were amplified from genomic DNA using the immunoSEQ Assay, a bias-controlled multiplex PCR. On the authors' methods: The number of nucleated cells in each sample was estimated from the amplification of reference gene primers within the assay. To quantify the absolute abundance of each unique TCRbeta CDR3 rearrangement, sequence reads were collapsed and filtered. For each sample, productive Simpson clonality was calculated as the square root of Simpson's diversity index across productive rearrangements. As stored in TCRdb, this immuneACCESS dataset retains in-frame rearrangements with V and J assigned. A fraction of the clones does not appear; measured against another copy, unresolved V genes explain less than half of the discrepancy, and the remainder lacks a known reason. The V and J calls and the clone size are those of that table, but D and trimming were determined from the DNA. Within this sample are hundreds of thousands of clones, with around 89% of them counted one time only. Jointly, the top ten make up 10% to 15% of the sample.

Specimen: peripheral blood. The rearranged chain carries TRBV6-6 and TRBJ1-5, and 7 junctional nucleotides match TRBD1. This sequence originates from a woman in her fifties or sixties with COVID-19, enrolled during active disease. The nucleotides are TGTGCCAGCAGTTACTCGACAGGGAGGCAGCCCCAGCATTTT. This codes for CASSYSTGRQPQHF.